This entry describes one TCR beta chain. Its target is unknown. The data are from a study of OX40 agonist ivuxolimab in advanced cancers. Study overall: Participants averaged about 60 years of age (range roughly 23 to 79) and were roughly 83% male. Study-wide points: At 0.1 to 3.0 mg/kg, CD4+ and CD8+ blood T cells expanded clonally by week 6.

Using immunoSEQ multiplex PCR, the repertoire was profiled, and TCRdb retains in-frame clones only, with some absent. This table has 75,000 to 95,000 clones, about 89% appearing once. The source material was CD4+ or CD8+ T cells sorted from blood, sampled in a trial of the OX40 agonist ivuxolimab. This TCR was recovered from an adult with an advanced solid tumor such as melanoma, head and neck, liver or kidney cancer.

The CDR3 DNA reads TGTGCCAGCACCAGCAGGGGGGGGACAAGGGGAGATACGCAGTATTTT. It specifies CASTSRGGTRGDTQYF. The chain links TRBV6-6 to TRBJ2-3; D tentatively fits TRBD1 or TRBD2 (7 bases each). The germline V gene encodes CDR1 MNHNY and CDR2 SVGAGI (reference sequence). The ends were cut back, 7 bases at V and 5 bases at J, with 22 bases in the middle. The CDR3 runs to 16 residues.